Listed below are T cell receptor beta chains from one sample, sequenced in a study of blood T cell repertoires in COVID-19. Libraries were prepared by immunoSEQ multiplex PCR; TCRdb keeps only in-frame clonotypes and omits some of them. Here the sample spans some 60,000 clones, approximately 80% being singletons. Sample: peripheral blood. The source of these receptors is a man in his sixties with acute or convalescent COVID-19. Both conserved end residues are part of each CDR3. The order of the fields is V gene, J gene, CDR3 length, CDR3 protein.

v_gene: TRBV28; j_gene: TRBJ2-4; len: 14; CDR3aa: CASSPSVAKNIQYF
v_gene: TRBV29-1; j_gene: TRBJ2-1; len: 14; CDR3aa: CSVVSGGTYNEQFF
v_gene: TRBV7-9; j_gene: TRBJ2-7; len: 14; CDR3aa: CASSLLPSSYEQYF
v_gene: TRBV4-2; j_gene: TRBJ2-6; len: 16; CDR3aa: CASSQEGSSGANVLTF
v_gene: TRBV2; j_gene: TRBJ2-2; len: 14; CDR3aa: CASSEIDTTGELFF
v_gene: TRBV3-1/TRBV3-2; j_gene: TRBJ2-3; len: 18; CDR3aa: CASSQVALRDRGADTQYF
v_gene: TRBV5-1; j_gene: TRBJ1-3; len: 18; CDR3aa: CASSLAKGPHLSGNTIYF
v_gene: TRBV6-5; j_gene: TRBJ1-1; len: 12; CDR3aa: CATGRGNTEAFF
v_gene: TRBV7-2; j_gene: TRBJ2-5; len: 17; CDR3aa: CASSWSGGAVDRETQYF
v_gene: TRBV7-6; j_gene: TRBJ2-7; len: 17; CDR3aa: CASSLAPGQGSTYEQYF
v_gene: TRBV5-1; j_gene: TRBJ2-3; len: 18; CDR3aa: CASSSGTSGGIGTDTQYF
v_gene: TRBV6-6; j_gene: TRBJ1-6; len: 14; CDR3aa: CASSPGQEYPTLHF
v_gene: TRBV7-3; j_gene: TRBJ2-3; len: 15; CDR3aa: CASSFLTSGVDTQYF
v_gene: TRBV20-1; j_gene: TRBJ2-5; len: 11; CDR3aa: CSAPYRLEQYF
v_gene: TRBV27; j_gene: TRBJ2-2; len: 14; CDR3aa: CASSLTRIAGELFF
v_gene: TRBV24-1; j_gene: TRBJ1-5; len: 15; CDR3aa: CATSPGGDSNQPQHF
v_gene: TRBV27; j_gene: TRBJ2-2; len: 14; CDR3aa: CASRFGGNTGELFF
v_gene: TRBV14; j_gene: TRBJ1-6; len: 14; CDR3aa: CASSQEAVTAPLHF
v_gene: TRBV3-1/TRBV3-2; j_gene: TRBJ2-7; len: 15; CDR3aa: CASSRTWGKSYEQYF
v_gene: TRBV9; j_gene: TRBJ2-1; len: 18; CDR3aa: CASSVAPTGDLLNNEQFF
v_gene: TRBV5-5; j_gene: TRBJ2-1; len: 16; CDR3aa: CASSPGDLTLDDEQFF
v_gene: TRBV6-6; j_gene: TRBJ1-2; len: 13; CDR3aa: CASSHTSNYGYTF
v_gene: TRBV2; j_gene: TRBJ2-7; len: 13; CDR3aa: CASSVLDRNEQYF